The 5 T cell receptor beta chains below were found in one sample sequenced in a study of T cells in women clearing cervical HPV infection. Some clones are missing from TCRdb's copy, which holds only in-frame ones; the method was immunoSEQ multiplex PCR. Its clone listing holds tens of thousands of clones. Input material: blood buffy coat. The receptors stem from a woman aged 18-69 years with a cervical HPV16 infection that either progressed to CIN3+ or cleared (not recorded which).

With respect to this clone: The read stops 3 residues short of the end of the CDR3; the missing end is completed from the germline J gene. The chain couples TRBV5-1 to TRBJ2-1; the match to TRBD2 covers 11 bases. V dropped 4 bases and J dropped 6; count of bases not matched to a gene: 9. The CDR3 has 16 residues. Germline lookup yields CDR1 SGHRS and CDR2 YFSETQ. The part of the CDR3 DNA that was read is TGCGCCAGCAGCGGAGGTAGCGGGAGGGCTTTCAATGAG. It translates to CASSGGSGRAFNE. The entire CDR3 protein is CASSGGSGRAFNEQFF.

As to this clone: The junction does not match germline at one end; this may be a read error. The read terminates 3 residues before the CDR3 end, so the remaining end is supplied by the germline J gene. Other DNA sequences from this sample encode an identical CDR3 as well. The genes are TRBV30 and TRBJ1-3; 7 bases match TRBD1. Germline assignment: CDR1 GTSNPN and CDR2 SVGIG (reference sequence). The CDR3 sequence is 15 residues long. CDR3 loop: CAWGVNRGFGNTIYF. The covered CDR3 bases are TGTGCCTGGGGGGTAAACAGGGGATTTGGAAACACG.

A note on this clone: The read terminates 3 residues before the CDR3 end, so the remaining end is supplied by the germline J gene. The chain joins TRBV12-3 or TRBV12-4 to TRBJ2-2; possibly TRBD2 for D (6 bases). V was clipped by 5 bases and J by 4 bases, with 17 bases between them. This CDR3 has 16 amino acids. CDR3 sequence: CASSLLNGGPTGELFF. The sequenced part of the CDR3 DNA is TGTGCCAGCAGTCTTCTAAACGGGGGACCCACCGGGGAG.

CDR3: CAISEWRGTYNEQFF. CDR3 DNA (partial): TGTGCCATCAGTGAGTGGAGGGGTACCTACAATGAG. The gene calls are TRBV10-3 and TRBJ2-1, with D perhaps TRBD2 (6 bases). The read gets to within 3 residues of the CDR3 end, and the germline J gene fills in the rest. CDR1 and CDR2 from the germline V gene are ENHRY and SYGVKD. The V gene lost 1 base and the J gene lost 2 bases, with 9 bases spanning the gap. The CDR3 spans 15 residues.

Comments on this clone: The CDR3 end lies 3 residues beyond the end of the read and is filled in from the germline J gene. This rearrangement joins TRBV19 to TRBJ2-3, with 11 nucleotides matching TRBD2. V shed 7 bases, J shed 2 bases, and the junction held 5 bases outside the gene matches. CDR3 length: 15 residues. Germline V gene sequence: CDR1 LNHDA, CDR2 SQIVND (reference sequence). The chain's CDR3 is CASTLTSGATDTQYF. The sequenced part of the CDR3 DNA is TGTGCCAGTACCTTGACTAGCGGGGCCACAGATACG. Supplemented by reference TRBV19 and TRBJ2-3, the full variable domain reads DGGITQSPKYLFRKEGQNVTLSCEQNLNHDAMYWYRQDPGQGLRLIYYSQIVNDFQKGDIAEGYSVSREKKESFPLTVTSAQKNPTAFYLCASTLTSGATDTQYFGPGTRLTVL.